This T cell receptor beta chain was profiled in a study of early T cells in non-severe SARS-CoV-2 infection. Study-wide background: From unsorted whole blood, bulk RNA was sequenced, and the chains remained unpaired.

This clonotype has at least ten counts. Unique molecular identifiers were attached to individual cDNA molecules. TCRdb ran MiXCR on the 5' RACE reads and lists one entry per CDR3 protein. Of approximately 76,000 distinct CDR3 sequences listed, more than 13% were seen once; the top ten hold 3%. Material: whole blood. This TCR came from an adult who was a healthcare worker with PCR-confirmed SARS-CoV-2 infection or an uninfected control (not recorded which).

The CDR3 region is CASLLGNTQYF. As DNA, the CDR3 is TGTGCCAGCCTGCTAGGAAATACGCAGTATTTT. V and J are TRBV6-5 and TRBJ2-3; D remains ambiguous. CDR3 length equals 11 residues. The germline V gene encodes CDR1 MNHEY and CDR2 SVGAGI. The V and J ends lost 8 bases and 7 bases respectively, with 10 bases between them.